The sequence of this T cell receptor beta chain was determined in a study of CD8 T cells in ankylosing spondylitis. TCRdb analysed the 5' RACE reads with MiXCR anew, one entry per CDR3 protein. The table has roughly 350,000 distinct CDR3 sequences, 6.5% to 10% seen once. This clonotype was counted between two and nine times. Its target is unknown. CDR1 SGHTA and CDR2 FQGNSA come from the germline V gene. CDR3 length equals 15 residues. Trimming removed 5 bases from V and 5 bases from J, with 13 bases in between. The study's findings and limits: Several highly homologous variants made up a TCR beta motif, and this motif appeared characteristic of ankylosing spondylitis blood. Both synovial fluid and blood in reactive arthritis had previously been reported to carry some motif variants.

The receptor was derived from a male donor with ankylosing spondylitis. Sample: blood, either unsorted or a sorted T cell fraction (not recorded which). This sequence joins TRBV7-2 and TRBJ1-6, with D possibly matching TRBD1 (5 bases). The chain's CDR3 is CASSTRQPDNSPLHF. For the CDR3, the DNA is TGTGCCAGCAGCACCCGACAGCCGGATAATTCACCCCTCCACTTT.